The text below deals with one T cell receptor beta chain. This clonotype has at least ten counts. Its antigen is currently not known. Base qualities are not provided; no much larger clone lies one nucleotide away. TCR cDNA was made using 5'RACE template switching, a step that added a universal primer site and unique molecular identifiers. Priming for cDNA synthesis came from both the TCR alpha and TCR beta constant segments. Two PCR steps were used to amplify libraries, with sample barcodes and sequencing adapters being added in the second step. Libraries were sequenced on Illumina HiSeq 2500 (2x100 bp) or NovaSeq (2x150 bp). Concerning the study's data processing: Demultiplexing of reads and collapsing into UMI consensus sequences were performed with MIGEC, and V(D)J alignment was carried out with MiXCR. Using edgeR on replicate PBMC samples, clonotypes were called vaccine-responding if FDR was below 0.01 and the log2 fold change was above 5 up to day 15. CD4 or CD8 identity was assigned to each bulk clonotype according to whether the clonotype was present at higher abundance in the sequenced CD4 repertoire or the sequenced CD8 repertoire. Clones were called with MiXCR by TCRdb after fastp trimmed the public reads at Q25, and only in-frame beta chains were retained. Rows merge per CDR3 protein into single entries with the most common DNA and genes. None of the V and J calls come from the authors' own analysis; TCRdb made them. Within this sample are some 250,000 distinct CDR3 sequences, with 6% to 7.5% of them counted one time only. The leading ten clones occupy about 0.85% of the sample.

The entry originates in a study of T cells after yellow fever vaccination (dated by TCRdb to the late 2010s). In the study overall: The SMART-Seq v4 Ultra Low Input RNA kit was used to prepare libraries from fractions with low cell numbers. Two healthy male donors, one aged 18 to 30 and one aged 30 to 40 years, made up the cohort. Blood samples were taken at several timepoints before and after primary and secondary immunization, and bulk PBMC replicates and cell subsets were isolated. To track T-cell clones before and after primary and booster YFV17D yellow fever vaccination, bulk TCR alpha and beta repertoires were sequenced longitudinally.

The label giving this sample's treatment or condition can be read as: live attenuated yellow fever vaccine strain. PBMCs were isolated from peripheral blood using a standard Ficoll-Paque protocol. CD4 and CD8 T-cell fractions were isolated with Dynabeads CD4 and CD8 positive selection kits. RNA was extracted with TriZol from bulk PBMCs, CD4 and CD8 fractions, and dextramer-positive and dextramer-negative fractions. What the authors observed across the whole study: Only a couple of donors were included in the study, so the extent to which the findings can be generalized is limited. A small share of clonotypes occurred in both CD4 and CD8 compartments, likely arising from convergent recombination. Compared with the primary T-cell response, the secondary T-cell response was faster but weaker, reaching its peak on day 5 rather than on day 15. Most clones expanded after primary vaccination were re-detected after the booster (around 96% of CD4 and around 88% of CD8), suggesting broad memory maintenance. FACS-sorted repertoires could contain abundant contaminating clonotypes from the bulk population, so computational filtering was required.

Sequences were derived from CD4+ T cells sorted from PBMCs, sampled 15 days after the yellow fever booster vaccination. The clonotype comes from a man aged 25 to 45 who received the YFV17D yellow fever vaccine.

This receptor has the CDR3 CSASGTSGRADGELFF. In nucleotides, the sequence is TGCAGTGCTAGCGGGACTAGCGGGAGGGCCGACGGGGAGCTGTTTTTT. The chain is assembled from TRBV20-1 and TRBJ2-2; TRBD2 lines up with 16 middle nucleotides. CDR1 and CDR2, per the germline V gene (reference sequence), are DFQATT and SNEGSKA. The CDR3 has 16 amino acids, counting the end cysteine and phenylalanine. Of the read, only the CDR3 DNA is kept; its 48 bases are in frame from base 1. V is pruned by 3 bases and J by 7 bases, leaving 5 bases of the junction without a gene match.